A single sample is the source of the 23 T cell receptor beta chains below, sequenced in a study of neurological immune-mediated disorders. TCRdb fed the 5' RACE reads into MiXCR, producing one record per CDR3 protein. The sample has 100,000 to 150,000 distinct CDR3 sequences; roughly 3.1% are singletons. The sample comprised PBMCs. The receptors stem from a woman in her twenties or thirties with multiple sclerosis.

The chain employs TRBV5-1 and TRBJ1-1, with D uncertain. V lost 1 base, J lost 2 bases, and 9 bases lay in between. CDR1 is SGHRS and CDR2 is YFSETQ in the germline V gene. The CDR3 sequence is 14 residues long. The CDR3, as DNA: TGCGCCAGCAGCTTGTCGGCGGGTAACACTGAAGCTTTCTTT. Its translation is CASSLSAGNTEAFF.

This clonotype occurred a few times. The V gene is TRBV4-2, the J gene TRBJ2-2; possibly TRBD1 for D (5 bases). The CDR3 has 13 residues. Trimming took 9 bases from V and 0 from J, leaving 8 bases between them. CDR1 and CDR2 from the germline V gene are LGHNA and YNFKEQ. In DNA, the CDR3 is TGTGCCAGTAGGGGCCCGAACACCGGGGAGCTGTTTTTT. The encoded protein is CASRGPNTGELFF.

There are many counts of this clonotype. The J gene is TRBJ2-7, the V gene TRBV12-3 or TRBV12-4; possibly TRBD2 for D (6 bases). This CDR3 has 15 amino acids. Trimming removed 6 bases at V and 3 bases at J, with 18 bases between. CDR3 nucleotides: TGTGCCAGCAGCCCCGGGGGTATGTTATACTACGAGCAGTACTTC. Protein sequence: CASSPGGMLYYEQYF.

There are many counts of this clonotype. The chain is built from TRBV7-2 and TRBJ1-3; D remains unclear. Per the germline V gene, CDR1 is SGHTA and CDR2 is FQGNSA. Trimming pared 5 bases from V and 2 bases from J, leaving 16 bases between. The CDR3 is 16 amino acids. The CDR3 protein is CASSPSRVGTGNTIYF. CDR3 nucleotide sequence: TGTGCCAGCAGCCCGAGCCGGGTTGGGACTGGAAACACCATATATTTT.

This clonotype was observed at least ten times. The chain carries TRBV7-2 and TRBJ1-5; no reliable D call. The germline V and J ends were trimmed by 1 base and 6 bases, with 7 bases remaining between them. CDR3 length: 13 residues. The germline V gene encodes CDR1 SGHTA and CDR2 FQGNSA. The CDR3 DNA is TGTGCCAGCAGCTTAGAACAGATTCAGCCCCAGCATTTT. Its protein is CASSLEQIQPQHF.

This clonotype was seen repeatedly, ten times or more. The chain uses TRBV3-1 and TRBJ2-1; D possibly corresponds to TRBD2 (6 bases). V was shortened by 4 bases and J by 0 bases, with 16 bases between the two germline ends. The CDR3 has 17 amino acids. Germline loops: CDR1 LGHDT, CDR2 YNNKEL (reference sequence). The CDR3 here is CASSRGTVGSSYNEQFF. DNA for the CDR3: TGTGCCAGCAGCCGCGGGACCGTCGGGTCCTCCTACAATGAGCAGTTCTTC.

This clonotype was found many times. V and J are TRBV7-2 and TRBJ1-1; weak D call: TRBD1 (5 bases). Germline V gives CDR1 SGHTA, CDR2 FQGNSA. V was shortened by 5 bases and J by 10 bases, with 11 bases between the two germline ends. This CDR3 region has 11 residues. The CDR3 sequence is CASSPVRGAFF. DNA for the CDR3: TGTGCCAGCAGCCCAGTAAGGGGAGCTTTCTTT.

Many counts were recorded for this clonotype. CDR3 sequence reads: CASSQEGTGAYGYTF. The CDR3 nucleotides read TGCGCCAGCAGCCAAGAAGGGACAGGGGCCTATGGCTACACCTTC. This chain uses TRBV4-3 with TRBJ1-2; 10 nucleotides line up with TRBD1. CDR1 is LGHNA and CDR2 is YSLEER in the germline V gene. V shed 0 bases, J shed 4 bases, and the junction held 2 bases outside the gene matches. There are 15 residues in the CDR3.

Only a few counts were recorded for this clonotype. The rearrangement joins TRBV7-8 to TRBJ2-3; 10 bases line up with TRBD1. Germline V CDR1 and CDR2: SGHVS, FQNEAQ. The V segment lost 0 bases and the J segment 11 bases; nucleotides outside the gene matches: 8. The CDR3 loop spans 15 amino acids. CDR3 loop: CASSLAGTGVAGQYF. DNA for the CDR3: TGTGCCAGCAGCTTAGCCGGGACAGGGGTCGCGGGGCAGTATTTT. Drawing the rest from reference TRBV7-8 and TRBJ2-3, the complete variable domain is GAGVSQSPRYKVAKRGQDVALRCDPISGHVSLFWYQQALGQGPEFLTYFQNEAQLDKSGLPSDRFFAERPEGSVSTLKIQRTQQEDSAVYLCASSLAGTGVAGQYFGPGTRLTVL.

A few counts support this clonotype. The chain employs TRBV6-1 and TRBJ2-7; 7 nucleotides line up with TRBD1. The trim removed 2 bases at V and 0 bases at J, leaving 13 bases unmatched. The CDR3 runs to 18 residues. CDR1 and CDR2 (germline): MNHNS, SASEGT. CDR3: CASSENPDRRDYSYEQYF. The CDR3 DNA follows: TGTGCCAGCAGTGAAAACCCGGACAGGCGAGATTACTCCTACGAGCAGTACTTC.

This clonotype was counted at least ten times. In DNA, the CDR3 is TGTGCCAGCAGCCAGGGGACAGGGGCCTCCACTGAAGCTTTCTTT. Translation: CASSQGTGASTEAFF. This rearrangement joins TRBV7-9 to TRBJ1-1, with 10 positions matching TRBD1. CDR1 is SEHNR, CDR2 FQNEAQ, per germline (reference sequence). CDR3 length: 15 amino acids. Trimming removed 5 bases from V and 4 bases from J; junction bases left unmatched: 7.

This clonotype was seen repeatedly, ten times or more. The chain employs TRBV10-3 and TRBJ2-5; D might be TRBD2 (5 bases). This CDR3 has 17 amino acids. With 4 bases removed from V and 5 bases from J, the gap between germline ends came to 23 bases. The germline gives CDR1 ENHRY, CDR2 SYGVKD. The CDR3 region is CAISAVWSGSVRETQYF. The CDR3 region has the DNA TGTGCCATCAGTGCCGTTTGGAGCGGCTCTGTGAGGGAGACCCAGTACTTC.

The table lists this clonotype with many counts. CDR3 DNA: TGTGCCAGCAGTTTATCGATGGGGTATCTAAATCAGCCCCAGCATTTT. Translating it yields CASSLSMGYLNQPQHF. The chain joins TRBV27 to TRBJ1-5; no definite D call. This CDR3 comprises 16 residues. The germline V gene encodes CDR1 MNHEY and CDR2 SMNVEV (reference sequence). V lost 0 bases and J lost 4, with 13 bases in between.

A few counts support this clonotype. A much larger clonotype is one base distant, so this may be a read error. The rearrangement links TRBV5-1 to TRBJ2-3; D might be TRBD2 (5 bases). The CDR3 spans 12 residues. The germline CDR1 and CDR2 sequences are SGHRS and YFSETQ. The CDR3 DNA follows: TGCGACAGCAGCTTCGGGGCAGATACGCAGTATTTT. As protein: CDSSFGADTQYF.

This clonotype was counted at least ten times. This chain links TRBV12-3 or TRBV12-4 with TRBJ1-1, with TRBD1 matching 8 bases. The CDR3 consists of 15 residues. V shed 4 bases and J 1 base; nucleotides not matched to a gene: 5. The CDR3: CASSSADRENTEAFF. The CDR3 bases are TGTGCCAGCAGTTCCGCGGACAGGGAGAACACTGAAGCTTTCTTT.

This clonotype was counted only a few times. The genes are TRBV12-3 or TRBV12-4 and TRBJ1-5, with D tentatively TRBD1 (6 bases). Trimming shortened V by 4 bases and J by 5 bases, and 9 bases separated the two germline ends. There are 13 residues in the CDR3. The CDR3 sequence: CASSSRQDQPQHF. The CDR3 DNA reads TGTGCCAGCAGTTCCCGACAGGATCAGCCCCAGCATTTT.

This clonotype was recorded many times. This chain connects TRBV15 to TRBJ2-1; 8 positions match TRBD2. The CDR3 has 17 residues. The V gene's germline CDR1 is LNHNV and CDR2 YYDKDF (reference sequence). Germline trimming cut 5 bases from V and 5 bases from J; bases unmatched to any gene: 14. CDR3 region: CATSRRGSGRENNEQFF. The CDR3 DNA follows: TGTGCCACCAGCCGACGAGGGTCCGGGAGGGAGAACAATGAGCAGTTCTTC.

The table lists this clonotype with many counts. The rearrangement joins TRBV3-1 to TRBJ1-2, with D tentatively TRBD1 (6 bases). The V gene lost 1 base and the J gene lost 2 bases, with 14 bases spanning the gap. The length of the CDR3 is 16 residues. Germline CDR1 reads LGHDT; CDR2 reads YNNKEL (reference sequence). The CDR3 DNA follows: TGTGCCAGCAGCCAAGTTTCGACAGGTCTCAACTATGGCTACACCTTC. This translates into CASSQVSTGLNYGYTF.

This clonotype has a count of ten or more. For the CDR3, the DNA is TGTGCCAGCAGACGAATTAGCGGGAAGACCTACAATGAGCAGTTCTTC. It yields the protein CASRRISGKTYNEQFF. The gene calls are TRBV7-2 and TRBJ2-1; TRBD2 agrees at 8 bases. The V gene's germline CDR1 is SGHTA and CDR2 FQGNSA. The V and J ends lost 6 bases and 2 bases, in that order; junction bases with no gene match: 9. The CDR3 is made up of 16 amino acids.

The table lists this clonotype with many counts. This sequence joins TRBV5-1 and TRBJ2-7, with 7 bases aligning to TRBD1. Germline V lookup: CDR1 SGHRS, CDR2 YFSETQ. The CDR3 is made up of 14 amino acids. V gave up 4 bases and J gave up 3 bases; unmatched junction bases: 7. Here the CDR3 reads CASSPPGQIYEQYF. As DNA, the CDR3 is TGCGCCAGCAGCCCTCCGGGACAGATCTACGAGCAGTACTTC.

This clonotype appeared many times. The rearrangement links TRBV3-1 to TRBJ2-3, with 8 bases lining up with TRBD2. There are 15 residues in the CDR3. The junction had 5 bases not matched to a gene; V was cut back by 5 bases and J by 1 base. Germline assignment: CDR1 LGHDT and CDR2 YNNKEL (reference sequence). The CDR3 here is CASSGWREGTDTQYF. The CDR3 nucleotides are TGTGCCAGCAGCGGATGGCGGGAGGGCACAGATACGCAGTATTTT.

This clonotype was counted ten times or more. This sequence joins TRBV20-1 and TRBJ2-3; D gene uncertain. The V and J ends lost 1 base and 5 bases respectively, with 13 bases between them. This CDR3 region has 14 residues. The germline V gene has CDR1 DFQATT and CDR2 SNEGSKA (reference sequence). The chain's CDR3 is CSARVPYTQDTQYF. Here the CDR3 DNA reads TGCAGTGCTAGAGTCCCATATACTCAAGATACGCAGTATTTT.

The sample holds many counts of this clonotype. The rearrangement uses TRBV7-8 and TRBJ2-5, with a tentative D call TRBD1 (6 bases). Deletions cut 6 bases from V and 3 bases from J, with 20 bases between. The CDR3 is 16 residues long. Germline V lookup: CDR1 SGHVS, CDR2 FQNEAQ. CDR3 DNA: TGTGCCAGCAGAACTACCGACGGGGCAGGGGAAGAGACCCAGTACTTC. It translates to CASRTTDGAGEETQYF.